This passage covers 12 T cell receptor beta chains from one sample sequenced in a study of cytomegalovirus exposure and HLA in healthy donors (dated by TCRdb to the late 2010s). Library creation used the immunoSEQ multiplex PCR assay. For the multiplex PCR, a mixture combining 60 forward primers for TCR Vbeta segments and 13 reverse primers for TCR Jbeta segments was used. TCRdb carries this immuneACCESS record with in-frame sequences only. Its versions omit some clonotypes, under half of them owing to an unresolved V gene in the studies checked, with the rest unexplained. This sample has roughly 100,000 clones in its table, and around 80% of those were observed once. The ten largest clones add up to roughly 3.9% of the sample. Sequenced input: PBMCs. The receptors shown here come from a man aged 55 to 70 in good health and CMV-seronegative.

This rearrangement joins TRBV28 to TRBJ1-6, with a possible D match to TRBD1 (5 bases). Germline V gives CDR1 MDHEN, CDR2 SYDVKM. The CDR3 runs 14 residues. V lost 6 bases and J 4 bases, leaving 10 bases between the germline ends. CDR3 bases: TGTGCCAGCAGCCAACCAGGGTATAATTCACCCCTCCACTTT. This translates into CASSQPGYNSPLHF.

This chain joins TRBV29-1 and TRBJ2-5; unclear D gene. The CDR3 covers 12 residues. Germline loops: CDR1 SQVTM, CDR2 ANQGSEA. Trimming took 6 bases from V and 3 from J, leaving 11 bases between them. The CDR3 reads CSVAATEETQYF. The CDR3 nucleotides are TGCAGCGTCGCCGCCACAGAAGAGACCCAGTACTTC.

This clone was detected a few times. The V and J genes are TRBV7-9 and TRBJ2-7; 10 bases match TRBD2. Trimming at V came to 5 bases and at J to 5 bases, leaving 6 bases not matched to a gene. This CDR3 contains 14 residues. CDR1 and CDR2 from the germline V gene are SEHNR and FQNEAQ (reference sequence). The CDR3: CASSRSGGANEQYV. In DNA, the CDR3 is TGTGCCAGCAGCCGAAGCGGGGGGGCCAACGAGCAGTACGTC.

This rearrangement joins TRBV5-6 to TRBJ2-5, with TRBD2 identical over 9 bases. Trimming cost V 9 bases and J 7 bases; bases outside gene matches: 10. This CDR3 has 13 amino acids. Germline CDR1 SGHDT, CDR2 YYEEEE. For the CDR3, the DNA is TGTGCCAAGGGTAGCGGGGGCCTGGGGACCCAGTACTTC. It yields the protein CAKGSGGLGTQYF.

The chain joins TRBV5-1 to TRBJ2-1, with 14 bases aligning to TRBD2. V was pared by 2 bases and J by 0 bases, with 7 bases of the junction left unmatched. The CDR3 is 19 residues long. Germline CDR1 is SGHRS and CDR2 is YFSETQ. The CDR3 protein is CASSFLRTSGGSSYNEQFF. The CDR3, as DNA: TGCGCCAGCAGCTTTTTGCGGACTAGCGGGGGGAGCTCCTACAATGAGCAGTTCTTC. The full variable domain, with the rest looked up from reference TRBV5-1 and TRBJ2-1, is KAGVTQTPRYLIKTRGQQVTLSCSPISGHRSVSWYQQTPGQGLQFLFEYFSETQRNKGNFPGRFSGRQFSNSRSEMNVSTLELGDSALYLCASSFLRTSGGSSYNEQFFGPGTRLTVL.

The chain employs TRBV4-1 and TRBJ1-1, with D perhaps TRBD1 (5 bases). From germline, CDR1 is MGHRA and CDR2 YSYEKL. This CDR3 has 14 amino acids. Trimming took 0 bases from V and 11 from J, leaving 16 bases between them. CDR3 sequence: CASSQDDSPSGAFF. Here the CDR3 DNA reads TGCGCCAGCAGCCAAGACGACAGCCCGTCCGGGGCTTTCTTT.

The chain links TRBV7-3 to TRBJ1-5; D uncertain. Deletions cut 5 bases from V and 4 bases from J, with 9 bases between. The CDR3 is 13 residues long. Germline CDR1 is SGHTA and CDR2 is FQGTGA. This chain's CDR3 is CASSVDGNQPQHF. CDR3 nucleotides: TGTGCCAGCAGCGTCGACGGGAATCAGCCCCAGCATTTT.

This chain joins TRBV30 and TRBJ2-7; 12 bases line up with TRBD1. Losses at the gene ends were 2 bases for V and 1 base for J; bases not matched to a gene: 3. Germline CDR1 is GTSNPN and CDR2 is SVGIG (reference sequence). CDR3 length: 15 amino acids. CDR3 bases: TGTGCCTGGAGTACGGGACAGGGGGCATCCTACGAGCAGTACTTC. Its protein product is CAWSTGQGASYEQYF.

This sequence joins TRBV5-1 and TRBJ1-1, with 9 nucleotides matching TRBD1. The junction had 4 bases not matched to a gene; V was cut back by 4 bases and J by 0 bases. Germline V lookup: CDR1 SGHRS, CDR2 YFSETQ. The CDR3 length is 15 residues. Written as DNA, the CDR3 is TGCGCCAGCAGCGAAACAGGGGGCCTGAACACTGAAGCTTTCTTT. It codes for CASSETGGLNTEAFF.

The CDR3 protein is CASSPATSGGTDTQYF. CDR3 nucleotides: TGTGCCAGCAGCCCGGCGACTAGCGGGGGCACAGATACGCAGTATTTT. The chain recombines TRBV5-4 with TRBJ2-3; TRBD2 aligns across 11 bases. V lost 4 bases, J lost 1 base, and 5 bases stayed unmatched. CDR3 length: 16 amino acids. Germline loops: CDR1 SGHNT, CDR2 YYREEE (reference sequence).

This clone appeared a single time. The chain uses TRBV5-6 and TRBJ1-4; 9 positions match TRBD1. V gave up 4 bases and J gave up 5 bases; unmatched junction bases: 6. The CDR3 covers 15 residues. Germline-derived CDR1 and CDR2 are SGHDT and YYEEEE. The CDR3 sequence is CASSLWDRVNEKLFF. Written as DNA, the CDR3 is TGTGCCAGCAGCCTCTGGGACAGGGTAAATGAAAAACTGTTTTTT. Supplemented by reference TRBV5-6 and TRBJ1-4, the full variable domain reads DAGVTQSPTHLIKTRGQQVTLRCSPKSGHDTVSWYQQALGQGPQFIFQYYEEEERQRGNFPDRFSGHQFPNYSSELNVNALLLGDSALYLCASSLWDRVNEKLFFGSGTQLSVL.

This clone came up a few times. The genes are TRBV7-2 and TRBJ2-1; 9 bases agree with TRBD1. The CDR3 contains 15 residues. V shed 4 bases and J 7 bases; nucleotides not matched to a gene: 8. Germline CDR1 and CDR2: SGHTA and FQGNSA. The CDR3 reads CASSYRGQRGNEQFF. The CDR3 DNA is TGTGCCAGCAGCTACAGGGGGCAGAGGGGAAATGAGCAGTTCTTC.